This T cell receptor beta chain was documented in a study of blood T cell repertoires in COVID-19. Study context: The analysed material was cDNA or gDNA that came from T cells, B-cell-depleted T cells, or PBMCs.

The CDR3 has 12 amino acids. Germline values: CDR1 ENHRY, CDR2 SYGVKD. The germline V and J ends were trimmed by 6 bases and 0 bases, with 4 bases remaining between them. TCRdb's table, derived via immunoSEQ multiplex PCR, lists solely in-frame clones and lacks some. The sample has roughly 100,000 clones; about 90% are singletons. This clone was seen just once. The chain links TRBV10-3 to TRBJ2-3; D remains unclear. The sequence derives from a woman in her fifties or sixties with acute or convalescent COVID-19. Sequencing was carried out using peripheral blood. This CDR3 is CAISPSTDTQYF. As DNA, the CDR3 is TGTGCCATCAGCCCTAGCACAGATACGCAGTATTTT.